One T cell receptor (beta chain) is described in this entry. Its specificity is unknown. TCR alpha and beta CDR3 regions were amplified from RNA using iRepertoire nested multiplex PCR. Tissue mRNA or PBMC total RNA, roughly 85-450 ng, went into one-step reverse transcription and amplification. TCRdb reanalysed the multiplex PCR reads using MiXCR and keeps one entry per CDR3 protein. The sample has around 190,000 distinct CDR3 sequences, more than 35% seen once. Looked up from germline, CDR1 is SNHLY and CDR2 is FYNNEI. The CDR3 sequence is 14 residues long. With 6 bases clipped from V and 6 bases from J, the junction kept 6 bases outside the gene matches. This entry is derived from a study of glioma-infiltrating T cells. Study-wide results and limits: Non-neoplastic patients had below-expected tissue-blood divergence, while all gliomas exceeded expectation. Tissue and blood shared very few CDR3 sequences.

The sequencing sample was made of glioma tissue, nonneoplastic brain tissue, or PBMCs (not recorded which). The receptor was isolated from a human donor with low-grade glioma or glioblastoma, undergoing nonglioma brain surgery, or in good health (not recorded which). The chain has TRBV2 and TRBJ2-3, with 10 bases fitting TRBD2. The CDR3 protein is CASRGSSGRDTQYF. The CDR3 DNA follows: TGTGCCAGCAGAGGAAGTAGCGGGAGGGATACGCAGTATTTT.